A single sample gave rise to the 25 T cell receptor beta chains below, sequenced in a study of T cell responses to AZD1222 COVID-19 vaccine. Repertoires were generated with immunoSEQ multiplex PCR, while TCRdb's copy carries only in-frame clones and drops some. The profile shows roughly 140,000 clones, roughly 90% of them singletons. Sequencing was performed on peripheral blood, taken 28 days after the second AZD1222 dose. The source of these receptors is an adult who received the AZD1222 COVID-19 vaccine.

The J gene is TRBJ2-1, the V gene TRBV7-8, with D perhaps TRBD2 (6 bases). This CDR3 comprises 13 residues. Germline V gives CDR1 SGHVS, CDR2 FQNEAQ. The V gene lost 8 bases and the J gene lost 9 bases, with 17 bases spanning the gap. The CDR3 loop is CASQFLATGEQFF. The CDR3 region has the DNA TGTGCCAGCCAGTTCCTAGCGACGGGTGAGCAGTTCTTC.

The chain couples TRBV5-5 to TRBJ1-2; D gene unclear. The CDR3 sequence is 13 residues long. Germline values: CDR1 SGHKS, CDR2 YYEKEE (reference sequence). V was shortened by 0 bases and J by 4 bases, with 7 bases between the two germline ends. The CDR3 region has the DNA TGTGCCAGCAGCTTGGCCAAGCTCTATGGCTACACCTTC. Translation: CASSLAKLYGYTF.

V is TRBV29-1 and J is TRBJ2-7; D call uncertain. This CDR3 is built from 12 residues. Germline CDR1 SQVTM, CDR2 ANQGSEA. The V end lost 3 bases, the J end lost 3 bases, and 9 bases lay between the germline ends. CDR3 nucleotides: TGCAGCGTTGATTTGGGCGACTACGAGCAGTACTTC. The encoded protein is CSVDLGDYEQYF.

The chain couples TRBV10-3 to TRBJ1-1; 7 bases are shared with TRBD1. CDR1 and CDR2 from the germline V gene are ENHRY and SYGVKD. The CDR3 loop spans 13 amino acids. Unmatched junction bases numbered 1, after V lost 4 bases and J lost 2 bases. This chain's CDR3 is CAISGQGNTEAFF. CDR3 coding DNA: TGTGCCATCAGTGGACAGGGCAACACTGAAGCTTTCTTT.

The chain has TRBV7-2 and TRBJ1-1; TRBD1 matches at 9 bases. The CDR3 extends over 14 amino acids. Germline CDR1 SGHTA, CDR2 FQGNSA. V lost 5 bases to trimming and J lost 5 bases; unmatched junction nucleotides: 6. The DNA of the CDR3 is TGTGCCAGCAGCCAGGACAGGGGTCGAACTGAAGCTTTCTTT. Protein: CASSQDRGRTEAFF. Full variable domain (outside the CDR3, taken from reference TRBV7-2 and TRBJ1-1): GAGVSQSPSNKVTEKGKDVELRCDPISGHTALYWYRQSLGQGLEFLIYFQGNSAPDKSGLPSDRFSAERTGGSVSTLTIQRTQQEDSAVYLCASSQDRGRTEAFFGQGTRLTVV.

This rearrangement joins TRBV30 to TRBJ1-4; TRBD1 might be the D (5 bases). CDR1 is GTSNPN and CDR2 is SVGIG in the germline V gene (reference sequence). Trimming stripped 2 bases from V and 7 bases from J, with 17 bases between. This CDR3 is built from 15 residues. Written as DNA, the CDR3 is TGTGCCTGGAGTCCTACGTCAGGGTTTGGTGAAAAACTGTTTTTT. Its translation: CAWSPTSGFGEKLFF. Supplemented by reference TRBV30 and TRBJ1-4, the full variable domain reads SQTIHQWPATLVQPVGSPLSLECTVEGTSNPNLYWYRQAAGRGLQLLFYSVGIGQISSEVPQNLSASRPQDRQFILSSKKLLLSDSGFYLCAWSPTSGFGEKLFFGSGTQLSVL.

This rearrangement joins TRBV27 to TRBJ1-5; the D is unclear. This CDR3 has 13 amino acids. The V end was cut by 2 bases, the J end by 7 bases, with 9 bases between. Germline V lookup: CDR1 MNHEY, CDR2 SMNVEV (reference sequence). CDR3 loop: CASSLKYGQPQHF. DNA of the CDR3: TGTGCCAGCAGTTTAAAGTACGGACAGCCCCAGCATTTT.

The CDR3 protein is CASSITTASGNTIYF. In DNA, the CDR3 is TGTGCCAGCAGTATAACGACAGCCTCTGGAAACACCATATATTTT. The genes are TRBV6-5 and TRBJ1-3; possible D gene TRBD1, 5 bases. This CDR3 has 15 residues. Germline V CDR1 and CDR2: MNHEY, SVGAGI. V gave up 5 bases and J gave up 0 bases, with 11 bases separating them.

This chain connects TRBV18 to TRBJ1-5, with D hard to call. The CDR3 length is 13 residues. Germline V CDR1 and CDR2: KGHSH, LQKENI. Trimming removed 4 bases at V and 4 bases at J, with 8 bases between. Written as DNA, the CDR3 is TGTGCCAGCTCACGTGAAGGGAATCAGCCCCAGCATTTT. Protein sequence: CASSREGNQPQHF.

V and J are TRBV7-6 and TRBJ1-1; maybe TRBD1 (6 bases). Germline V lookup: CDR1 SGHVS, CDR2 FNYEAQ. Trimming left V 5 bases short and J 3 bases short, with 16 bases between. The CDR3 contains 15 residues. The CDR3 nucleotides are TGTGCCAGCAGCCCATCAGTAGGGGGGTACACTGAAGCTTTCTTT. Its protein is CASSPSVGGYTEAFF.

This clone was detected once. DNA of the CDR3: TGTGCCAGCAGCGCAGCGGGACAGGGGTCCTACGAGCAGTACTTC. This codes for CASSAAGQGSYEQYF. V is TRBV7-8 and J is TRBJ2-7; 10 nucleotides align to TRBD1. Germline CDR1 SGHVS, CDR2 FQNEAQ. The CDR3 consists of 15 residues. The V gene end was trimmed by 5 bases and the J gene end by 1 base; junction bases not matched to a gene: 5.

The chain combines TRBV6-5 with TRBJ1-2, with a tentative D call TRBD1 (5 bases). Trimming pared 6 bases from V and 8 bases from J, leaving 13 bases between. Germline CDR1 is MNHEY and CDR2 is SVGAGI. The CDR3 is 12 residues long. The CDR3 nucleotides read TGTGCCAGCAGGCCCTATGGGGGGGGCTACACCTTC. Its protein is CASRPYGGGYTF.

There are a few counts of this clone. The gene calls are TRBV7-9 and TRBJ1-2; D perhaps matches TRBD1 (6 bases). CDR3 length equals 18 residues. V shed 5 bases and J shed 4 bases, with 26 bases lying between them. Germline-derived CDR1 and CDR2 are SEHNR and FQNEAQ (reference sequence). DNA of the CDR3: TGTGCCAGCAGCCCCCTGCGTCCGGGACACAGGAAACTCTATGGCTACACCTTC. Amino acid sequence: CASSPLRPGHRKLYGYTF.

The chain employs TRBV12-5 and TRBJ1-5; D possibly corresponds to TRBD1 (5 bases). The ends were cut back, 4 bases at V and 10 bases at J, with 14 bases in the middle. CDR3 length: 13 amino acids. CDR1 and CDR2 from the germline V gene are LGHNT and FRNRAP. This CDR3 is CASGSGTDAPQHF. The CDR3 DNA sequence: TGTGCTAGTGGTTCCGGGACTGATGCACCCCAGCATTTT.

The J gene is TRBJ2-3, the V gene TRBV5-4; 11 bases are a match to TRBD2. The CDR3 extends over 15 amino acids. Germline V gives CDR1 SGHNT, CDR2 YYREEE (reference sequence). The ends lost 0 bases at V and 3 bases at J; junction bases unmatched: 0. The CDR3 coding sequence is TGTGCCAGCAGCTTGGGACTAGCGGGGACAGATACGCAGTATTTT. Translated, it gives CASSLGLAGTDTQYF. The complete variable domain, with remaining parts taken from reference TRBV5-4 and TRBJ2-3, reads ETGVTQSPTHLIKTRGQQVTLRCSSQSGHNTVSWYQQALGQGPQFIFQYYREEENGRGNFPPRFSGLQFPNYSSELNVNALELDDSALYLCASSLGLAGTDTQYFGPGTRLTVL.

The V and J genes are TRBV6-5 and TRBJ2-3; a possible D gene is TRBD2 (6 bases). The CDR3 length is 14 residues. The germline V gene encodes CDR1 MNHEY and CDR2 SVGAGI. The V and J ends lost 7 bases and 3 bases respectively, with 14 bases between them. CDR3 protein: CASTFTSSTDTQYF. CDR3 bases: TGTGCCAGCACCTTTACTAGCTCAACAGATACGCAGTATTTT.

The V and J genes are TRBV19 and TRBJ2-3; D gene uncertain. V was clipped by 3 bases and J by 6 bases, with 10 bases between them. Germline V gives CDR1 LNHDA, CDR2 SQIVND (reference sequence). This CDR3 spans 13 amino acids. Here the CDR3 DNA reads TGTGCCAGTAGTATCGGGCCCAAGGATACGCAGTATTTT. Translation gives CASSIGPKDTQYF.

The rearrangement joins TRBV3-1 (or the pseudogene TRBV3-2) to TRBJ1-3; the D is unclear. This CDR3 has 16 amino acids. The germline gives CDR1 LGHDT, CDR2 YNNKEL (reference sequence). Trimming took off 1 base at V and 2 bases at J, with 12 bases between the two ends. The CDR3 nucleotides read TGTGCCAGCAGCCAAGTTTACAGCTCTACTGGAAACACCATATATTTT. Its translation: CASSQVYSSTGNTIYF.

The chain has TRBV6-5 and TRBJ1-1; D call uncertain. Germline V CDR1 and CDR2: MNHEY, SVGAGI. V was trimmed by 4 bases and J by 6 bases, leaving 12 bases between them. This CDR3 has 13 amino acids. The chain's CDR3 is CASSSDYTPEAFF. CDR3 coding DNA: TGTGCCAGCAGTTCGGATTATACACCTGAAGCTTTCTTT.

J is TRBJ1-2 and V is TRBV11-2; TRBD1 agrees at 9 bases. Trimming removed 5 bases from V and 4 bases from J; junction bases left unmatched: 8. There are 15 residues in the CDR3. Germline CDR1 SGHAT, CDR2 FQNNGV. Here the CDR3 reads CASSPNRDRVYGYTF. For the CDR3, the DNA is TGTGCCAGCAGCCCTAACCGGGACAGGGTCTATGGCTACACCTTC.

The chain employs TRBV18 and TRBJ1-6; D is uncertain. Germline values: CDR1 KGHSH, CDR2 LQKENI. This CDR3 region has 12 residues. The V gene lost 3 bases and the J gene lost 7 bases, with 4 bases spanning the gap. CDR3 coding DNA: TGTGCCAGCTCACCCTCAAATTCACCCCTCCACTTT. It translates to CASSPSNSPLHF.

The V gene is TRBV6-5, the J gene TRBJ2-7; D is unclear. Looked up from germline, CDR1 is MNHEY and CDR2 is SVGAGI. This CDR3 is 10 amino acids long. Between the trimmed V and J ends, which lost 6 bases and 1 base, there was a span of 1 base. CDR3 protein: CASRSYEQYF. The CDR3 nucleotides are TGTGCCAGCAGATCCTACGAGCAGTACTTC.

The V and J genes are TRBV11-2 and TRBJ2-5, with 11 positions matching TRBD2. V shed 0 bases and J 7 bases; nucleotides not matched to a gene: 7. The CDR3 has 16 residues. CDR1 SGHAT and CDR2 FQNNGV come from the germline V gene. CDR3 nucleotide sequence: TGTGCCAGCAGCTTAGATGTAGCGGGGGGGCAAAGGACCCAGTACTTC. Its translation: CASSLDVAGGQRTQYF.

The rearrangement joins TRBV6-1 to TRBJ1-1; unclear D gene. The germline gives CDR1 MNHNS, CDR2 SASEGT. V dropped 2 bases and J dropped 14 bases, with 15 bases sitting between them. The CDR3 spans 12 residues. The CDR3 loop reads CASSEQWPGGFF. The CDR3 DNA reads as TGTGCCAGCAGTGAACAATGGCCAGGCGGGTTCTTT.

V is TRBV7-8 and J is TRBJ2-2; the D is unclear. Trimming took 3 bases from V and 6 from J, leaving 11 bases between them. The CDR3 has 14 amino acids. Germline lookup yields CDR1 SGHVS and CDR2 FQNEAQ. The CDR3 loop reads CASSFDRFAGELFF. The CDR3 DNA follows: TGTGCCAGCAGCTTCGACCGGTTTGCCGGGGAGCTGTTTTTT.